Described below is a single TCR beta chain sequence and its context. The data originate from a study of cytomegalovirus exposure and HLA in healthy donors. In the PCR, 60 Vbeta and 13 Jbeta primers were used. Only in-frame clones appear in the TCRdb table, and some are missing; sequencing was by immunoSEQ multiplex PCR. There are about 130,000 clones in the sample; 80% to 90% occur only once, and 2.5% to 3.5% lies in the top ten. Germline V gene data show CDR1 as SGHTA and CDR2 as FQGTGA. The CDR3 sequence is 13 residues long. V was trimmed by 3 bases and J by 4 bases, leaving 10 bases between them. Input material: PBMCs. The sequence was collected from a woman aged 18-29 years in good health and CMV-seropositive. The chain uses TRBV7-3 and TRBJ2-7; no reliable D call. The CDR3 loop is CASSFAPLYEQYF. For the CDR3, the DNA is TGTGCCAGCAGCTTCGCCCCCCTATACGAGCAGTACTTC.